The present entry profiles one TCR beta chain with its context. TCRdb redid the calling of the reads with MiXCR, one entry per CDR3 protein. The sample has approximately 700,000 distinct CDR3 sequences; 35% to 45% are singletons. This entry comes from a study of T cell repertoires in cytomegalovirus infection. Study overall: Shared public TCR beta signatures pointed to both CMV infection and a matching HLA type.

The CDR3 is 15 amino acids. V lost 6 bases, J lost 9 bases, and 11 bases stayed unmatched. The chain has TRBV12-3 or TRBV12-4 and TRBJ1-6, with TRBD1 matching 7 bases. This receptor was identified in a human donor in good health (CMV status not recorded). Some clones in this sample may be carry-over from other donors' samples. The sequencing input was PBMCs. CDR3 nucleotide sequence: TGTGCCAGCAGCCAGACAGGGATGTTCAGTTCACCCCTCCACTTT. It is translated as CASSQTGMFSSPLHF.